The next 15 T cell receptor beta chains were all read from a single sample in a study of T cell responses to AZD1222 COVID-19 vaccine. The protocol was immunoSEQ multiplex PCR, while the TCRdb copy is restricted to in-frame clones and leaves out a portion. The table records 95,000 to 130,000 clones, 80% to 90% of them present only once. Here the sequenced sample was peripheral blood, taken on day 0 of MenACWY control vaccination. The receptor set was obtained from an adult in good health.

The table lists this clone with a count of one. The chain is built from TRBV6-2 or TRBV6-3 and TRBJ2-5, with 7 bases aligning to TRBD1. CDR1 is MNHEY and CDR2 is SVGEGT in the germline V gene. The trim removed 4 bases at V and 5 bases at J, leaving 10 bases unmatched. CDR3 length: 15 residues. The CDR3 DNA reads TGTGCCAGCAGTTCTATGCAGGGGGTCCGTGAGACCCAGTACTTC. Protein sequence: CASSSMQGVRETQYF.

J is TRBJ2-1 and V is TRBV10-2; 8 nucleotides line up with TRBD2. With 0 bases clipped from V and 7 bases from J, the junction kept 23 bases outside the gene matches. Germline V CDR1 and CDR2: WSHSY, SAAADI. This CDR3 is built from 21 residues. In DNA form, the CDR3 reads TGCGCCAGCAGTGAGTCAACTCTCCCGGGAGCGGGGGCCTTACGAGAGAATGAGCAGTTCTTC. Translation gives CASSESTLPGAGALRENEQFF.

This clone was seen more than once but under ten times. The chain links TRBV6-4 to TRBJ1-2; TRBD1 aligns across 9 bases. Germline-derived CDR1 and CDR2 are MRHNA and SNTAGT. This CDR3 has 14 residues. V shed 4 bases, J shed 6 bases, and the junction held 6 bases outside the gene matches. The CDR3 coding sequence is TGTGCCAGCAGTGCTAGTGGACAGGGGAATGGCTACACCTTC. Protein sequence: CASSASGQGNGYTF.

This chain connects TRBV5-5 to TRBJ1-1; the D gene is possibly TRBD1 (6 bases). Germline V gene sequence: CDR1 SGHKS, CDR2 YYEKEE (reference sequence). Trimming took off 2 bases at V and 7 bases at J, with 12 bases between the two ends. The CDR3 spans 13 residues. The DNA for the CDR3 is TGTGCCAGCAGCTTCGGGGGCCGGATTGAAGCTTTCTTT. Protein: CASSFGGRIEAFF.

The chain employs TRBV2 and TRBJ2-2, with TRBD1 matching 7 bases. Trimming at V came to 5 bases and at J to 13 bases, leaving 13 bases not matched to a gene. CDR3 length: 14 amino acids. Germline values: CDR1 SNHLY, CDR2 FYNNEI. The CDR3 nucleotides are TGTGCCAGCAGTCGGACGTCGAACAGGGGTAGGCTGTTTTTT. Translated, it gives CASSRTSNRGRLFF.

The chain employs TRBV5-1 and TRBJ2-7, with D tentatively TRBD2 (7 bases). Germline V gives CDR1 SGHRS, CDR2 YFSETQ. The CDR3 loop spans 13 amino acids. V lost 6 bases and J lost 6, with 16 bases in between. The CDR3: CASTSGGPSEQYF. The CDR3 coding sequence is TGCGCCAGCACCTCCGGGGGGCCGAGCGAGCAGTACTTC.

This rearrangement joins TRBV30 to TRBJ2-1, with a possible D match to TRBD1 (6 bases). The CDR3 consists of 12 residues. CDR1 and CDR2 from the germline V gene are GTSNPN and SVGIG (reference sequence). V lost 2 bases to trimming and J lost 6 bases, with 8 bases between them. This CDR3 is CAWSRQVNEQFF. The CDR3 nucleotides read TGTGCCTGGAGTCGACAGGTCAATGAGCAGTTCTTC. The entire variable domain, with the rest obtained from reference TRBV30 and TRBJ2-1, is as follows: SQTIHQWPATLVQPVGSPLSLECTVEGTSNPNLYWYRQAAGRGLQLLFYSVGIGQISSEVPQNLSASRPQDRQFILSSKKLLLSDSGFYLCAWSRQVNEQFFGPGTRLTVL.

The chain has TRBV18 and TRBJ1-4, with 9 bases matching TRBD1. Germline CDR1 is KGHSH and CDR2 is LQKENI. The CDR3 runs to 12 residues. The V and J ends lost 5 bases and 14 bases, in that order; junction bases with no gene match: 6. CDR3 protein: CASSSGGQGLFF. The DNA of the CDR3 is TGTGCCAGCTCATCAGGGGGACAGGGTCTGTTTTTT.

This clone was detected once. The V and J genes are TRBV7-9 and TRBJ2-3; no firm D call. V gave up 0 bases and J gave up 2 bases, with 3 bases separating them. Germline V gives CDR1 SEHNR, CDR2 FQNEAQ (reference sequence). This CDR3 comprises 13 residues. This chain's CDR3 is CASSLAPTDTQYF. The DNA for the CDR3 is TGTGCCAGCAGCTTAGCTCCCACAGATACGCAGTATTTT.

The genes are TRBV27 and TRBJ1-2; 11 bases line up with TRBD1. V shed 0 bases, J shed 7 bases, and the junction held 10 bases outside the gene matches. Germline assignment: CDR1 MNHEY and CDR2 SMNVEV (reference sequence). This CDR3 contains 17 residues. In DNA, the CDR3 is TGTGCCAGCAGTTTATCGGGGACAGGGGGAAGAGGTAGTGGCTACACCTTC. It codes for CASSLSGTGGRGSGYTF.

The chain combines TRBV4-3 with TRBJ2-3, with TRBD1 matching 7 bases. V gave up 2 bases and J gave up 2 bases; unmatched junction bases: 4. From germline, CDR1 is LGHNA and CDR2 YSLEER. This CDR3 has 15 residues. CDR3 sequence reads: CASSQFTGDTDTQYF. The CDR3 DNA follows: TGCGCCAGCAGCCAATTTACAGGGGACACAGATACGCAGTATTTT.

CDR3 DNA sequence: TGTGCCAGCAGCTACTTACCGGGACAGGGATTATACGAGCAGTACTTC. This sequence encodes CASSYLPGQGLYEQYF. The rearrangement links TRBV11-2 to TRBJ2-7; the match to TRBD1 covers 9 bases. Per germline, CDR1 SGHAT and CDR2 FQNNGV. The CDR3 has 16 amino acids. The V gene end was trimmed by 4 bases and the J gene end by 4 bases; junction bases not matched to a gene: 11.

The genes are TRBV19 and TRBJ1-1; TRBD1 might be the D (5 bases). From germline, CDR1 is LNHDA and CDR2 SQIVND (reference sequence). The CDR3 runs 14 residues. V was cut by 4 bases and J by 1 base, with 10 bases left in between. In DNA form, the CDR3 reads TGTGCCAGTAGTAGGGGCCTCGGGAACACTGAAGCTTTCTTT. It is translated as CASSRGLGNTEAFF.

The rearrangement uses TRBV7-2 and TRBJ2-7; 7 bases line up with TRBD2. The CDR3 contains 16 residues. Looked up from germline, CDR1 is SGHTA and CDR2 is FQGNSA. V gave up 1 base and J gave up 0 bases; unmatched junction bases: 6. This CDR3 is CASSLEPAGSSYEQYF. For the CDR3, the DNA is TGTGCCAGCAGCTTAGAACCAGCGGGGAGCTCCTACGAGCAGTACTTC.

V is TRBV4-2 and J is TRBJ1-1; D is unresolved. Trimming removed 0 bases at V and 1 base at J, with 15 bases between. The CDR3 consists of 17 residues. Germline V gives CDR1 LGHNA, CDR2 YNFKEQ. The CDR3 bases are TGTGCCAGCAGCCAAGATTCGGCAGTCTTATGGAACACTGAAGCTTTCTTT. The encoded protein is CASSQDSAVLWNTEAFF.